This T cell receptor (beta chain) was sequenced for a study of cytomegalovirus exposure and HLA in healthy donors. Overall study context: A subsequent analysis stated that the 120 or so validation repertoires were run on the same platform as the roughly 620 first-cohort repertoires. Findings and caveats of the study: In vitro work confirmed that a few CMV-associated chains recognize CMV antigens. Generally TCR sequences proved uncommon, though certain public TCRs appeared in numerous donors.

The CDR3 sequence is 13 residues long. The germline V gene has CDR1 MNHNS and CDR2 SASEGT. Trimming shortened V by 8 bases and J by 4 bases, and 14 bases separated the two germline ends. Repertoires were generated with immunoSEQ multiplex PCR, while TCRdb's copy carries only in-frame clones and drops some. The table lists about 120,000 clones, 85% to 90% of them singletons. There are a few counts of this clone. Antigen specificity is unknown. Source material: PBMCs. This rearrangement joins TRBV6-1 to TRBJ1-2, with D unclear. The TCR originated in a woman aged 25 to 39 in good health and CMV-seronegative. The CDR3 bases are TGTGCCAGCTCAACCGGGCGGGTCTATGGCTACACCTTC. It is translated as CASSTGRVYGYTF.